This is a list of T cell receptor beta chains from one sample in a study of blood T cell repertoires in COVID-19. Data came from immunoSEQ multiplex PCR; TCRdb stores just in-frame clones and leaves some out. The data hold approximately 150,000 clones, with over 80% observed a single time. Sequenced input: PBMCs or T cells enriched from blood (not recorded which). The receptors were sampled from a man between 60 and 70 years old who had recovered from COVID-19. Each CDR3 is given with its conserved first and last residue. Fields, in order: clone size, V gene, D gene, J gene, CDR3 DNA, CDR3 protein. A D gene is named only where the DNA matches it firmly. Clone size is given for some rows only: seen once, a few or many times, or a class if the clone is expanded.

abundance: .; v_gene: TRBV2; d_gene: TRBD1; j_gene: TRBJ1-4; CDR3nt: TGTGCCAGCAACACCCGGGGACAGCGTAATGAAAAACTGTTTTTT; CDR3aa: CASNTRGQRNEKLFF
abundance: .; v_gene: TRBV6-2/TRBV6-3; d_gene: .; j_gene: TRBJ1-5; CDR3nt: TGTGCCAGCAGTTACTGGGCCTTGCCCCAGCATTTT; CDR3aa: CASSYWALPQHF
abundance: .; v_gene: TRBV19; d_gene: TRBD1; j_gene: TRBJ1-5; CDR3nt: TGTGCCAGTAGGGGACAGGGAAATCAGCCCCAGCATTTT; CDR3aa: CASRGQGNQPQHF
abundance: .; v_gene: TRBV6-1; d_gene: .; j_gene: TRBJ1-5; CDR3nt: TGTGCCAGCAGTGAAAGGGAGGGGTGGCAGCCCCAGCATTTT; CDR3aa: CASSEREGWQPQHF
abundance: .; v_gene: TRBV10-2; d_gene: TRBD1; j_gene: TRBJ1-5; CDR3nt: TGCGCCAGCAGTTACCGGGACAGGGGTCAGCCCCAGCATTTT; CDR3aa: CASSYRDRGQPQHF
abundance: once; v_gene: TRBV5-4; d_gene: .; j_gene: TRBJ1-1; CDR3nt: TGTGCCAGCAGCTTGGGTAGAGGGGGATACACTGAAGCTTTCTTT; CDR3aa: CASSLGRGGYTEAFF
abundance: .; v_gene: TRBV19; d_gene: TRBD2; j_gene: TRBJ2-1; CDR3nt: TGTGCCAGTAGTGTGACTAGCGGGGATTACAATGAGCAGTTCTTC; CDR3aa: CASSVTSGDYNEQFF
abundance: .; v_gene: TRBV4-1; d_gene: .; j_gene: TRBJ2-7; CDR3nt: TGCGCCAGCAGCCAAGATCCCAGGGGGGAGCATTACTTC; CDR3aa: CASSQDPRGEHYF
abundance: .; v_gene: TRBV6-5; d_gene: .; j_gene: TRBJ1-1; CDR3nt: TGTGCCAGCCTTGGCCTGGTGGAGACTGAAGCTTTCTTT; CDR3aa: CASLGLVETEAFF
abundance: .; v_gene: TRBV20-1; d_gene: TRBD2; j_gene: TRBJ2-1; CDR3nt: TGCAGTGCTAGTCTAGCGGGAGGGACATACAATGAGCAGTTCTTC; CDR3aa: CSASLAGGTYNEQFF